These 21 T cell receptor beta chains were sequenced from one sample in a study of siplizumab effects on memory and regulatory T cells. In the mixed lymphocyte reaction, cells were cocultured for about six days at 37°C. Data came from immunoSEQ multiplex PCR; TCRdb stores just in-frame clones and leaves some out. The sample includes over 10,000 clones, under 40% of them seen just once. Antigen specificity for these receptors is unknown. The sequencing sample was made of CFSE-low (dividing) CD8+ T cells sorted from an allogeneic mixed lymphocyte reaction. The origin of the receptors is a human donor in good health; the cells came from an allogeneic mixed lymphocyte reaction.

This clone was found a few times. This chain uses TRBV4-1 with TRBJ2-7, with TRBD2 matching over 8 bases. J lost 2 bases, V lost 4 bases, and 7 bases had no gene match. The CDR3 spans 15 residues. The germline gives CDR1 MGHRA, CDR2 YSYEKL. The CDR3 protein is CASSPLSGEAYEQYF. Here the CDR3 DNA reads TGCGCCAGCAGCCCACTTAGCGGGGAGGCCTACGAGCAGTACTTC.

This chain uses TRBV7-9 with TRBJ1-4; tentatively, D is TRBD1 (5 bases). V was shortened by 2 bases and J by 0 bases, with 13 bases between the two germline ends. There are 17 residues in the CDR3. Germline values: CDR1 SEHNR, CDR2 FQNEAQ (reference sequence). CDR3 DNA: TGTGCCAGCAGCTTATACCCAGGGATTTCAACTAATGAAAAACTGTTTTTT. Translated: CASSLYPGISTNEKLFF. The whole variable domain, remainder taken from reference TRBV7-9 and TRBJ1-4, is DTGVSQNPRHKITKRGQNVTFRCDPISEHNRLYWYRQTLGQGPEFLTYFQNEAQLEKSRLLSDRFSAERPKGSFSTLEIQRTEQGDSAMYLCASSLYPGISTNEKLFFGSGTQLSVL.

This clone was counted a single time. The V and J genes are TRBV11-2 and TRBJ2-3; D is ambiguous. CDR1 and CDR2 from the germline V gene are SGHAT and FQNNGV. The CDR3 is 14 amino acids. V was pared by 2 bases and J by 4 bases, with 10 bases between. Here the CDR3 DNA reads TGTGCCAGCAGCTTAAGTTTTGTTTCAGATACGCAGTATTTT. Amino acid sequence: CASSLSFVSDTQYF.

V gene TRBV5-4 combines with J gene TRBJ2-7; 9 bases line up with TRBD2. Per the germline V gene, CDR1 is SGHNT and CDR2 is YYREEE (reference sequence). CDR3 length equals 16 residues. Trimming at V came to 1 base and at J to 4 bases, leaving 9 bases not matched to a gene. The chain's CDR3 is CASSLWLAGNFYEQYF. CDR3 nucleotide sequence: TGTGCCAGCAGCTTGTGGCTAGCGGGGAATTTTTACGAGCAGTACTTC.

This chain links TRBV19 with TRBJ2-3; D may be TRBD1 (5 bases). Germline V gene data show CDR1 as LNHDA and CDR2 as SQIVND (reference sequence). V lost 3 bases to trimming and J lost 4 bases, with 8 bases between them. This CDR3 is built from 13 residues. The CDR3 loop is CASSIVRADTQYF. CDR3 sequence (DNA): TGTGCCAGTAGTATTGTCAGGGCAGATACGCAGTATTTT.

The V gene is TRBV7-9, the J gene TRBJ1-5, with D uncertain. Per the germline V gene, CDR1 is SEHNR and CDR2 is FQNEAQ (reference sequence). CDR3 length: 12 amino acids. V lost 2 bases and J 6 bases, leaving 5 bases between the germline ends. CDR3: CASSLLGQPQHF. CDR3 in DNA: TGTGCCAGCAGCTTACTGGGTCAGCCCCAGCATTTT.

CDR3 sequence reads: CASEVGEAVYNEQFF. CDR3 nucleotides: TGCGCCAGCGAGGTTGGAGAGGCTGTCTACAATGAGCAGTTCTTC. The chain recombines TRBV10-2 with TRBJ2-1; D call uncertain. Germline CDR1 is WSHSY and CDR2 is SAAADI. V was cut by 8 bases and J by 3 bases, with 17 bases left in between. The CDR3 has 15 residues.

This chain links TRBV4-3 with TRBJ2-7; the D call may be TRBD1 or TRBD2 (6 bases each). Trimming took off 1 base at V and 3 bases at J, with 16 bases between the two ends. The CDR3 spans 16 residues. CDR1 and CDR2 (germline): LGHNA, YSLEER. CDR3 in amino acids: CASSQATGAVDYEQYF. The CDR3 nucleotides read TGCGCCAGCAGCCAAGCCACGGGGGCGGTGGACTACGAGCAGTACTTC.

The chain employs TRBV19 and TRBJ2-7; possible D gene TRBD2, 6 bases. V gave up 1 base and J gave up 4 bases, with 14 bases separating them. The CDR3 spans 15 residues. The V gene's germline CDR1 is LNHDA and CDR2 SQIVND (reference sequence). The CDR3 DNA reads TGTGCCAGTAGTATAGGGGGGGTTGGGGATTACGAGCAGTACTTC. Its translation: CASSIGGVGDYEQYF.

This clone ranks as medium-sized. The chain recombines TRBV7-9 with TRBJ2-2; TRBD2 agrees at 11 bases. V lost 5 bases to trimming and J lost 4 bases; unmatched junction nucleotides: 6. The CDR3 totals 16 residues. The germline V gene encodes CDR1 SEHNR and CDR2 FQNEAQ (reference sequence). The CDR3: CASSQPTSGVTGELFF. Written as DNA, the CDR3 is TGTGCCAGCAGCCAGCCGACTAGCGGGGTCACCGGGGAGCTGTTTTTT.

The chain combines TRBV9 with TRBJ1-2; D ambiguous. V was clipped by 3 bases and J by 8 bases, with 14 bases between them. CDR3 length equals 13 residues. Germline V CDR1 and CDR2: SGDLS, YYNGEE. CDR3 nucleotides: TGTGCCAGCAGCGCGGATTGGAATTGGGGCTACACCTTC. Translated: CASSADWNWGYTF.

The sample holds a few counts of this clone. V and J are TRBV7-9 and TRBJ2-1; the D is unclear. Germline values: CDR1 SEHNR, CDR2 FQNEAQ (reference sequence). Trimming took off 0 bases at V and 6 bases at J, with 3 bases between the two ends. This CDR3 region has 12 residues. The CDR3 loop is CASSLAVNEQFF. CDR3 in DNA: TGTGCCAGCAGCTTAGCGGTCAATGAGCAGTTCTTC.

This clone has only one observation. The chain joins TRBV15 to TRBJ1-5, with a weak D call TRBD1 (6 bases). Germline V gives CDR1 LNHNV, CDR2 YYDKDF (reference sequence). This CDR3 is built from 15 residues. Trimming shortened V by 0 bases and J by 3 bases, and 9 bases separated the two germline ends. CDR3 residues: CATSRDRGVNQPQHF. DNA for the CDR3: TGTGCCACCAGCAGAGACAGGGGAGTCAATCAGCCCCAGCATTTT.

This clone is categorized as medium-sized. The chain is built from TRBV7-3 and TRBJ1-1; D possibly corresponds to TRBD1 (6 bases). Trimming pared 5 bases from V and 5 bases from J, leaving 18 bases between. This CDR3 region has 15 residues. Per the germline V gene, CDR1 is SGHTA and CDR2 is FQGTGA. The CDR3 DNA sequence: TGTGCCAGCAGCCTCTTAGGGGGGCTTGGGACTGAAGCTTTCTTT. It translates to CASSLLGGLGTEAFF.

The chain has TRBV7-8 and TRBJ2-2; D gene unclear. CDR1 and CDR2 from the germline V gene are SGHVS and FQNEAQ. CDR3 size: 19 residues. Trimming took 3 bases from V and 1 from J, leaving 21 bases between them. CDR3 residues: CASSFSVGLRLMNTGELFF. The CDR3 DNA is TGTGCCAGCAGCTTTAGTGTGGGCTTGAGATTAATGAACACCGGGGAGCTGTTTTTT.

This chain links TRBV2 with TRBJ2-7; 11 nucleotides agree with TRBD2. Germline lookup yields CDR1 SNHLY and CDR2 FYNNEI. The CDR3 extends over 15 amino acids. With V trimmed by 6 bases and J by 3 bases, 7 bases remained unmatched. CDR3 bases: TGTGCCAGCAGCGCGATAGCGGGAGGGTACTACGAGCAGTACTTC. Protein sequence: CASSAIAGGYYEQYF.

This clone was detected only a few times. This chain uses TRBV6-1 with TRBJ2-7; TRBD1 matches at 7 bases. This CDR3 has 16 residues. Germline V gives CDR1 MNHNS, CDR2 SASEGT. The J segment lost 1 base and the V segment lost 3 bases, leaving 9 bases of the junction unmatched. DNA of the CDR3: TGTGCCAGCAGTGAGCCCAACTACAGGGGTTCCTACGAGCAGTACTTC. Residues: CASSEPNYRGSYEQYF.

This clone is classed as large (0.1 to 1%). The chain combines TRBV5-4 with TRBJ1-3; D perhaps matches TRBD1 (6 bases). V was pared by 2 bases and J by 4 bases, with 7 bases between. The CDR3 is 13 residues long. Germline CDR1 and CDR2: SGHNT and YYREEE (reference sequence). The CDR3 sequence is CASSFGQGNTIYF. In nucleotides, the CDR3 is TGTGCCAGCAGCTTTGGACAGGGAAACACCATATATTTT. Using reference TRBV5-4 and TRBJ1-3 for the parts outside the CDR3, the full variable domain is ETGVTQSPTHLIKTRGQQVTLRCSSQSGHNTVSWYQQALGQGPQFIFQYYREEENGRGNFPPRFSGLQFPNYSSELNVNALELDDSALYLCASSFGQGNTIYFGEGSWLTVV.

There are a few counts of this clone. This chain links TRBV13 with TRBJ2-1, with 7 bases that match TRBD2. The CDR3 loop spans 16 amino acids. Per the germline V gene, CDR1 is PRHDT and CDR2 is FYEKMQ (reference sequence). J was trimmed by 0 bases and V by 4 bases; bases with no gene match: 6. CDR3 amino acids: CASSSFRDYSYNEQFF. The CDR3 DNA reads as TGTGCCAGCAGCTCTTTCCGGGACTACTCCTACAATGAGCAGTTCTTC.

This clone was observed a handful of times. The gene calls are TRBV19 and TRBJ1-6; D is unclear. This CDR3 region has 16 residues. With 3 bases removed from V and 0 bases from J, the gap between germline ends came to 9 bases. Germline CDR1 reads LNHDA; CDR2 reads SQIVND (reference sequence). The CDR3 region has the DNA TGTGCCAGTAGTATCTCCGCTACCTCCTATAATTCACCCCTCCACTTT. Protein: CASSISATSYNSPLHF.

The chain combines TRBV4-1 with TRBJ2-5; TRBD2 agrees at 8 bases. V was pared by 2 bases and J by 11 bases, with 7 bases of the junction left unmatched. The CDR3 sequence is 13 residues long. Germline CDR1 reads MGHRA; CDR2 reads YSYEKL. The DNA for the CDR3 is TGCGCCAGCAGCCAATACGCGGGGGGTGAGCAGTACTTC. Translating it yields CASSQYAGGEQYF.